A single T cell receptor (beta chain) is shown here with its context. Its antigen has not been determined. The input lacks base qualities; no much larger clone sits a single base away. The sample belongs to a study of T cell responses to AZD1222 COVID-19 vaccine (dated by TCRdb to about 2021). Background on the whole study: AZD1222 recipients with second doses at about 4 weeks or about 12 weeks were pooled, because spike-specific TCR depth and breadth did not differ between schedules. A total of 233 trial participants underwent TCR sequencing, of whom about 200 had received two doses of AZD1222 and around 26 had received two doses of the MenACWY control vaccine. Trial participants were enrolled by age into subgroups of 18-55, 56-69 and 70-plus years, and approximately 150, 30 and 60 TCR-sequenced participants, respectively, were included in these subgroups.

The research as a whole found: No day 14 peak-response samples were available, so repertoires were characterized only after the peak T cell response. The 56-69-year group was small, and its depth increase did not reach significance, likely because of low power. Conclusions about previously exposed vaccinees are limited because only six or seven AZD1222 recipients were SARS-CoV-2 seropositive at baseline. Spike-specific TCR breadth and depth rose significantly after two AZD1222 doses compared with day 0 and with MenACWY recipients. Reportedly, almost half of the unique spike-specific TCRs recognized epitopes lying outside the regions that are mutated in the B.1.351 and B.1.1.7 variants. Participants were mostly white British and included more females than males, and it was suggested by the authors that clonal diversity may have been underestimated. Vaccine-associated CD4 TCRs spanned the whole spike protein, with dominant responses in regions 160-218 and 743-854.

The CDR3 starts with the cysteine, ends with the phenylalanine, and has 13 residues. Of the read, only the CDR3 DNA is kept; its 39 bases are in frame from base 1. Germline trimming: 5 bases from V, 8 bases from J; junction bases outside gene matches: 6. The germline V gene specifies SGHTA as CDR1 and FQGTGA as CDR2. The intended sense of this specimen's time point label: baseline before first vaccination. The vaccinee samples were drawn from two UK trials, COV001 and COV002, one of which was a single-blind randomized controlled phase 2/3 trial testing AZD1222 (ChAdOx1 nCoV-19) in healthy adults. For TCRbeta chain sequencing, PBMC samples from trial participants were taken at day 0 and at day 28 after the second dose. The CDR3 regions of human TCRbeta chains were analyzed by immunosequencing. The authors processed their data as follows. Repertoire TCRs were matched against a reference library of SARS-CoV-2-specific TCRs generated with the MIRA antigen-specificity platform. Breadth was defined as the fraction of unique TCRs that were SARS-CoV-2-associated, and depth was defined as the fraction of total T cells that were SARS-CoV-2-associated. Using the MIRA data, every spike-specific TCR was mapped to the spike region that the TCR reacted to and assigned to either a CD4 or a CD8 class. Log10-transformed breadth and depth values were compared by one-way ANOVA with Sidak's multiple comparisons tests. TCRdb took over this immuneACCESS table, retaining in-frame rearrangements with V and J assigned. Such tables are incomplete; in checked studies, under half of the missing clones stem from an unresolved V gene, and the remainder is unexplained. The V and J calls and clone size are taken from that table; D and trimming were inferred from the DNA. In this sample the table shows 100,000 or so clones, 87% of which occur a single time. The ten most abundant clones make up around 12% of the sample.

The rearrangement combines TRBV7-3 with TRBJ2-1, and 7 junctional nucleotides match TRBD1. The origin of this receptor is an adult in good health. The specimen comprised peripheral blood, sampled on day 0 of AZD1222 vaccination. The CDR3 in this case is CASSPVGGYEQFF. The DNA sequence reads TGTGCCAGCAGCCCCGTAGGGGGCTATGAGCAGTTCTTC. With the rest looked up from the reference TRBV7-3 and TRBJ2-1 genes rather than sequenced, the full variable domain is GAGVSQTPSNKVTEKGKYVELRCDPISGHTALYWYRQSLGQGPEFLIYFQGTGAADDSGLPNDRFFAVRPEGSVSTLKIQRTERGDSAVYLCASSPVGGYEQFFGPGTRLTVL.